A selection of T cell receptor beta chains follows, all from one sample in a study of T cell repertoires in cytomegalovirus infection. TCRdb independently ran MiXCR on the reads; one entry per CDR3 protein. The sample lists about 260,000 distinct CDR3 sequences, around 13% occurring once. The specimen was PBMCs. These receptors all stem from a human donor in good health (CMV status not recorded). Some clones in this sample may be carry-over from other donors' samples. CDR3s include the opening cysteine and the closing phenylalanine or tryptophan. The D gene is left open where the match is weak. The size field is filled for only some rows; it gives once, few, many or a size class.

v_gene,abundance,d_gene,j_gene,CDR3aa,CDR3nt
TRBV6-6,NA,NA,TRBJ2-7,CASSDPVLGGRVSEQYF,TGTGCCAGCAGTGATCCTGTTCTTGGGGGCAGGGTCTCGGAGCAGTACTTC
TRBV12-3/TRBV12-4,many,TRBD2,TRBJ2-7,CASSYRLAGVYEQYF,TGTGCCAGCAGTTACCGACTAGCGGGAGTCTACGAGCAGTACTTC
TRBV29-1,few,NA,TRBJ2-3,CSADEGGTDTQYF,TGCAGCGCCGATGAAGGGGGCACAGATACGCAGTATTTT
TRBV7-8,NA,NA,TRBJ2-3,CASSPGVSRGSSDTQYF,TGTGCCAGCAGCCCAGGGGTTTCAAGGGGTAGTTCAGATACGCAGTATTTT
TRBV19,NA,NA,TRBJ1-5,CASSIPLRGTLNQPQHF,TGTGCCAGTAGTATCCCATTAAGAGGGACCCTCAATCAGCCCCAGCATTTT
TRBV19,NA,NA,TRBJ1-1,CASSMGQNTEAFF,TGTGCCAGTAGTATGGGACAGAACACTGAAGCTTTCTTT
TRBV3-1,few,NA,TRBJ2-7,CASSQRGSGDPYEQYF,TGTGCCAGCAGCCAAAGAGGGTCAGGTGATCCCTACGAGCAGTACTTC
TRBV20-1,NA,NA,TRBJ1-6,CSATRGTGENSPLHF,TGCAGTGCTACTCGAGGGACGGGGGAGAATTCACCCCTCCACTTT
TRBV5-6,NA,TRBD1,TRBJ2-4,CASSPGQGAYYSIQYF,TGTGCCAGCAGCCCCGGACAGGGGGCCTACTATAGCATTCAGTACTTC
TRBV7-2,NA,NA,TRBJ1-1,CASSLATGRNTEAFF,TGTGCCAGCAGCCTTGCCACAGGCAGGAACACTGAAGCTTTCTTT
TRBV19,NA,NA,TRBJ2-1,CASSERTYAEQFF,TGTGCCAGTAGCGAGCGTACGTATGCAGAGCAGTTCTTC
TRBV20-1,NA,TRBD2,TRBJ2-5,CSARLAGVGETQYF,TGCAGTGCTAGGCTAGCGGGGGTTGGCGAGACCCAGTACTTC
TRBV7-9,few,NA,TRBJ1-2,CASSTSNRDGYGYTF,TGTGCCAGCAGCACAAGCAACAGGGACGGCTATGGCTACACCTTC
TRBV4-1,many,NA,TRBJ2-2,CASSQALGGTGELFF,TGCGCCAGCAGCCAAGCACTGGGTGGCACCGGGGAGCTGTTTTTT
TRBV6-5,NA,NA,TRBJ2-1,CASSYQGNNEQFF,TGTGCCAGCAGTTACCAGGGGAACAATGAGCAGTTCTTC
TRBV11-2,many,TRBD1,TRBJ1-1,CASSFRDRAYTEAFF,TGTGCCAGCAGTTTCCGGGACAGGGCCTACACTGAAGCTTTCTTT
TRBV6-2/TRBV6-3,many,TRBD2,TRBJ2-2,CASRTERETGELFF,TGTGCCAGCAGAACAGAGCGGGAGACCGGGGAGCTGTTTTTT
TRBV13,once,TRBD1,TRBJ2-7,CASSFSPPGTGGGEQYF,TGTGCCAGCAGCTTTTCCCCCCCCGGGACAGGGGGCGGCGAGCAGTACTTC
TRBV12-3/TRBV12-4,many,NA,TRBJ2-7,CASSISWSYEQYF,TGTGCCAGCAGTATCTCTTGGAGCTACGAGCAGTACTTC
TRBV5-1,many,NA,TRBJ2-7,CASSWNSGVGEQYF,TGCGCCAGCAGCTGGAATAGCGGTGTCGGCGAGCAGTACTTC
TRBV6-5,few,TRBD2,TRBJ2-7,CASSTRTSGGSYEQYF,TGTGCCAGCAGTACACGGACTAGCGGGGGATCCTACGAGCAGTACTTC
TRBV6-5,NA,TRBD2,TRBJ2-5,CASSSPQRGGRETQYF,TGTGCCAGCAGTTCGCCTCAGCGGGGGGGGAGGGAGACCCAGTACTTC
TRBV6-2/TRBV6-3,few,NA,TRBJ2-5,CASRQDQGPTKETQYF,TGTGCCAGCAGACAAGACCAGGGCCCCACCAAAGAGACCCAGTACTTC
TRBV24-1,NA,NA,TRBJ1-1,CATSDRRGTEAFF,TGTGCCACCAGTGATCGCAGGGGCACTGAAGCTTTCTTT
TRBV3-1,NA,NA,TRBJ2-6,CASSQEQGLGSGANVLTF,TGTGCCAGCAGCCAAGAGCAGGGACTTGGCTCTGGGGCCAACGTCCTGACTTTC